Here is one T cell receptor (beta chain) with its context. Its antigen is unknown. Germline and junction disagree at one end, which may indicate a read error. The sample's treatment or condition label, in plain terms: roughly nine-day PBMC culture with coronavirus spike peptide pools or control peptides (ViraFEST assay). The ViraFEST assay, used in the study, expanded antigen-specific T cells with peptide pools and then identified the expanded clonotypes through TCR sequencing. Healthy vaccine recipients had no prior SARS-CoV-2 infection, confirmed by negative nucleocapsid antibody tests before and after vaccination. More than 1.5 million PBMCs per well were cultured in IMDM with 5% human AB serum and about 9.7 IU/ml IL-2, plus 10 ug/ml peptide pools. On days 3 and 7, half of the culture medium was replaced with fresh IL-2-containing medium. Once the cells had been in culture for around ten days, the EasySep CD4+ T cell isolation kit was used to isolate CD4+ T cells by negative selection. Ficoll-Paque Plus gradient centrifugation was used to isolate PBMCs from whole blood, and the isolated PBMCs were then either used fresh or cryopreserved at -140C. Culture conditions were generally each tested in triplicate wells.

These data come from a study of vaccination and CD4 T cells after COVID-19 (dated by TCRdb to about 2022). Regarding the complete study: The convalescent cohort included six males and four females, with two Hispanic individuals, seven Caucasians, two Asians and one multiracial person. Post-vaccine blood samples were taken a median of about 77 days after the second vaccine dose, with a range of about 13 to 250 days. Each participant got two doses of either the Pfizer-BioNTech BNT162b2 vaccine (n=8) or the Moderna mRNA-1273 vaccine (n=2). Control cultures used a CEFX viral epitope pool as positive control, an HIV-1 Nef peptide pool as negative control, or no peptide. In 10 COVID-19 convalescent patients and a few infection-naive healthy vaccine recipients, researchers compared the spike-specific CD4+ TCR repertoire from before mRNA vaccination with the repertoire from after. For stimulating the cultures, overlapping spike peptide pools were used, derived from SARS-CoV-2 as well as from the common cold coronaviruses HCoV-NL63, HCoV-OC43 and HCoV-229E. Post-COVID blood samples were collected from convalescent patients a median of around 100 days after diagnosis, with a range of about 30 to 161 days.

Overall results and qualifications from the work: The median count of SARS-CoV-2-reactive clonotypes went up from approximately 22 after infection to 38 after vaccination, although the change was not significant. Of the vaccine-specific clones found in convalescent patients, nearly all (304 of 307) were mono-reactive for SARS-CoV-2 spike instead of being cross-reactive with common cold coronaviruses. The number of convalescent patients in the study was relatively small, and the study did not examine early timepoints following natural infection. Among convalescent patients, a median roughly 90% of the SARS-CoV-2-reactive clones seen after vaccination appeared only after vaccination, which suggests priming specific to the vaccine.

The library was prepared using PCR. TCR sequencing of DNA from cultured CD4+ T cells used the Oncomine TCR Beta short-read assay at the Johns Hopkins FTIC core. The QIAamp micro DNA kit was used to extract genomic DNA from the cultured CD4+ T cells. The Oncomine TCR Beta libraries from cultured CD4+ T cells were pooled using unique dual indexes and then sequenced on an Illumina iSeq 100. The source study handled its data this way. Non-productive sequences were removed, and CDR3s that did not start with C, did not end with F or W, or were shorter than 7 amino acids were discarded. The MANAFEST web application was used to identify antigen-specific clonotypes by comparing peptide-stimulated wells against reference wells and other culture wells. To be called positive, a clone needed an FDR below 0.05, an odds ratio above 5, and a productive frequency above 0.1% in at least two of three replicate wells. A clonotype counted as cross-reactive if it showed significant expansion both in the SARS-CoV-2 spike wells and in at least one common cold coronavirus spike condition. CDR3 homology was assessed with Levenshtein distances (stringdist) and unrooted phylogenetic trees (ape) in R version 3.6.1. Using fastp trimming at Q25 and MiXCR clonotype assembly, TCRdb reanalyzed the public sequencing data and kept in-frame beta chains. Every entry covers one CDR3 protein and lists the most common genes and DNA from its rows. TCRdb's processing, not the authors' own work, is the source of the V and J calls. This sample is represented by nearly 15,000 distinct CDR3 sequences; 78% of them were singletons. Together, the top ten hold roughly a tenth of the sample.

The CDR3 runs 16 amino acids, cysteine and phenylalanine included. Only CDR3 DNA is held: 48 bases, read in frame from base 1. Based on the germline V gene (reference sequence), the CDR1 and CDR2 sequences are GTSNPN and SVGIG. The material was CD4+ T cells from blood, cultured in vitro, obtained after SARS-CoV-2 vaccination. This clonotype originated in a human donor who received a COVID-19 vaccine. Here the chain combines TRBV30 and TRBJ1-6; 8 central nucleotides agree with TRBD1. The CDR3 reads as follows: CAWSVRRTGNNSPLHF. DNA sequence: TGTGCCTGGAGTGTCCGCCGGACAGGGAATAACTCACCCCTCCACTTT.